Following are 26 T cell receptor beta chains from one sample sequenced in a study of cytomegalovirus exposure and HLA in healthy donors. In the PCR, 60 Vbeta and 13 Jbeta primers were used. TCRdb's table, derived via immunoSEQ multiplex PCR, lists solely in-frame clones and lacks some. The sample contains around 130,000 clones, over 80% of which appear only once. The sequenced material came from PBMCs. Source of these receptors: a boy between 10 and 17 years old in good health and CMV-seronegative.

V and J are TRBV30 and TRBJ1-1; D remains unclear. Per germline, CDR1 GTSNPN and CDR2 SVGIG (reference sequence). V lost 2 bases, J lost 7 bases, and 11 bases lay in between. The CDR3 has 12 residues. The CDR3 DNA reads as TGTGCCTGGAGTAATTCAGGCGTTGAAGCTTTCTTT. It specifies CAWSNSGVEAFF.

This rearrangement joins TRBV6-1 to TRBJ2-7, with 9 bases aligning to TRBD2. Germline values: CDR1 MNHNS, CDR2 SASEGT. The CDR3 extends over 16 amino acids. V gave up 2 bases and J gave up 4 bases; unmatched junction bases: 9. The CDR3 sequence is CASSEYPAGGGYEQYF. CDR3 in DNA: TGTGCCAGCAGTGAATACCCTGCGGGAGGGGGTTACGAGCAGTACTTC.

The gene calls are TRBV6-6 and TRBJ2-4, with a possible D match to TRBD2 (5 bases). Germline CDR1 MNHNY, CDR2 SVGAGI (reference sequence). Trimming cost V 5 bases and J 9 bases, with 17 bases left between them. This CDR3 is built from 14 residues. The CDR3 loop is CASSPESVGGIQYF. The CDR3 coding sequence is TGTGCCAGCAGTCCCGAATCGGTTGGAGGCATTCAGTACTTC.

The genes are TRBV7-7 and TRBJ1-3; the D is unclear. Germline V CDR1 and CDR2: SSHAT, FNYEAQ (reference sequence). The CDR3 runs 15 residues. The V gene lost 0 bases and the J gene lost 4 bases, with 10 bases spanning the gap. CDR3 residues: CASSLAPGSGNTIYF. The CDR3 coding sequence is TGTGCCAGCAGCTTAGCGCCGGGGTCCGGAAACACCATATATTTT.

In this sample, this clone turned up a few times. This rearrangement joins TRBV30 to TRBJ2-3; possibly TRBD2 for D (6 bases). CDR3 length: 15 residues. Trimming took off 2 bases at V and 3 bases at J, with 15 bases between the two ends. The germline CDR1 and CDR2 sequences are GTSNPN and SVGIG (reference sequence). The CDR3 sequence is CAWSTPEGPTDTQYF. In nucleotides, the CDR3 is TGTGCCTGGAGTACACCGGAGGGCCCGACAGATACGCAGTATTTT.

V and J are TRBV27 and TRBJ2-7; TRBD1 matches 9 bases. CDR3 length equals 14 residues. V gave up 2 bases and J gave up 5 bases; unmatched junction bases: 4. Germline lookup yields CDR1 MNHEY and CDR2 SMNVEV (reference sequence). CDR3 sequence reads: CASSLGTGKDEQYF. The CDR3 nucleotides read TGTGCCAGCAGTTTAGGGACAGGGAAAGACGAGCAGTACTTC.

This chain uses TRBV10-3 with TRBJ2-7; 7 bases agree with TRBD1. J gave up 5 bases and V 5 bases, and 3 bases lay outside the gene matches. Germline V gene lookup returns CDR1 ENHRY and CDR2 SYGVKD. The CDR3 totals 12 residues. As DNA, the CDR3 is TGTGCCATCAGTATAACAGGGGACGAGCAGTACTTC. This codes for CAISITGDEQYF.

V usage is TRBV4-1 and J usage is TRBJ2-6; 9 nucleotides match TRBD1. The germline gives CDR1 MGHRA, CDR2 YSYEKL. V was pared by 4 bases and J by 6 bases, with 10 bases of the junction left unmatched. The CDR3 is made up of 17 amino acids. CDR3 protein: CASSPGQGLTKANVLTF. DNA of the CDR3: TGCGCCAGCAGCCCGGGACAGGGATTAACGAAGGCCAACGTCCTGACTTTC.

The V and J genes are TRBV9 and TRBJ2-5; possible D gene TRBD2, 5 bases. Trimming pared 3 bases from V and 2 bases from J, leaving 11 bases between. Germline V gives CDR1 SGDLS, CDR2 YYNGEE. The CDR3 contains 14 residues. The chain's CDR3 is CASSADGDQETQYF. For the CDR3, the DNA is TGTGCCAGCAGCGCCGACGGGGATCAAGAGACCCAGTACTTC. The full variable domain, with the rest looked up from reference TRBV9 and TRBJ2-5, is DSGVTQTPKHLITATGQRVTLRCSPRSGDLSVYWYQQSLDQGLQFLIQYYNGEERAKGNILERFSAQQFPDLHSELNLSSLELGDSALYFCASSADGDQETQYFGPGTRLLVL.

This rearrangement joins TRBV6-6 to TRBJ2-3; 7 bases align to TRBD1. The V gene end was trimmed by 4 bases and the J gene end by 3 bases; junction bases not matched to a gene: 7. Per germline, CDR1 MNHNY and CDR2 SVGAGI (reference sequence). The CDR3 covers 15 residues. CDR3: CASSSTGVGTDTQYF. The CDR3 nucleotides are TGTGCCAGCAGTTCAACAGGGGTCGGGACAGATACGCAGTATTTT.

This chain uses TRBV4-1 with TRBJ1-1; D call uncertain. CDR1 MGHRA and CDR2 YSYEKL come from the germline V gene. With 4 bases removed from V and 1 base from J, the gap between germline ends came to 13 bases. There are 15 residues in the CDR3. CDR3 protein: CASSPLLSGNTEAFF. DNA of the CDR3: TGCGCCAGCAGCCCGCTCCTGTCAGGGAACACTGAAGCTTTCTTT.

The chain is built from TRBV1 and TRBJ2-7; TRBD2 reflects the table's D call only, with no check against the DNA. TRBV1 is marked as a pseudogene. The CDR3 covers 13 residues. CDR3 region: CTRIFSVAYEQYF. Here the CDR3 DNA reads TGCACCAGGATATTTAGCGTAGCCTACGAGCAGTACTTC.

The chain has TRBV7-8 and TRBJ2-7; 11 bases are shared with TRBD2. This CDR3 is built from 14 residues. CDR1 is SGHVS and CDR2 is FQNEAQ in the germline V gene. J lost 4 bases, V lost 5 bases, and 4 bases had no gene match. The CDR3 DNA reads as TGTGCCAGCAGCCCCACTAGCGGGAGTTACGAGCAGTACTTC. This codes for CASSPTSGSYEQYF.

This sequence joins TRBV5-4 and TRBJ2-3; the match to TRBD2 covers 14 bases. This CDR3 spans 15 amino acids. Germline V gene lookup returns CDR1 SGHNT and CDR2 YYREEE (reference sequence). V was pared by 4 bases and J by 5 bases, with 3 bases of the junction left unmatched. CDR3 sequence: CASSRLAGGIDTQYF. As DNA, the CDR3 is TGTGCCAGCAGCCGACTAGCGGGAGGGATAGATACGCAGTATTTT.

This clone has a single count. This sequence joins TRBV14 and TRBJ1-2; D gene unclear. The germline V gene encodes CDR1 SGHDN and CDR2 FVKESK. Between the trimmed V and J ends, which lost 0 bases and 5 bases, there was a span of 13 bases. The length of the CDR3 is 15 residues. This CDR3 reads CASSQDHLGEYGYTF. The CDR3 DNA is TGTGCCAGCAGCCAAGATCATCTCGGAGAGTATGGCTACACCTTC.

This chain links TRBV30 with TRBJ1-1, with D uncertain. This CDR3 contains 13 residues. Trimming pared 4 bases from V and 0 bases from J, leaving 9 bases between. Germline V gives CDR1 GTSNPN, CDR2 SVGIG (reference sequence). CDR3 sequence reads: CAWMRLLNTEAFF. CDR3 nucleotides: TGTGCCTGGATGAGACTCCTGAACACTGAAGCTTTCTTT.

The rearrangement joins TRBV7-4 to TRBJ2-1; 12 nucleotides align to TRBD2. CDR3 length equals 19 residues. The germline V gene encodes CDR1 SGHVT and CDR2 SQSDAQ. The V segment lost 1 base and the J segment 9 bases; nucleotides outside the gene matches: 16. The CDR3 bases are TGTGCCAGCAGCTTAGTGGGTCTAGCGGGAGGGCGTCGGGTGGGTGAGCAGTTCTTC. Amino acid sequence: CASSLVGLAGGRRVGEQFF.

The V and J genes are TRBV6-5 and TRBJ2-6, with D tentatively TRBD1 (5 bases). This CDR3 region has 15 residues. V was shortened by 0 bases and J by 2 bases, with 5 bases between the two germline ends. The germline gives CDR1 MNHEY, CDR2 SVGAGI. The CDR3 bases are TGTGCCAGCAGTTACTCAGGGGCTGGGGCCAACGTCCTGACTTTC. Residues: CASSYSGAGANVLTF.

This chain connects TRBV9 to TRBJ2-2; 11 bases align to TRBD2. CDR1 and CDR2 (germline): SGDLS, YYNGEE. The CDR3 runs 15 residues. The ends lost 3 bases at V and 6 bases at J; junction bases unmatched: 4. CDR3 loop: CASSGTSGSSGELFF. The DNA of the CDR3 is TGTGCCAGCAGCGGCACTAGCGGGAGTTCCGGGGAGCTGTTTTTT.

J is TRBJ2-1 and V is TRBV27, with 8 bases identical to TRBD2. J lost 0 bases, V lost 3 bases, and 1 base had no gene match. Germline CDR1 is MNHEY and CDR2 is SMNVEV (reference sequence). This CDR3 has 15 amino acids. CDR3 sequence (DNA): TGTGCCAGCAGTTTTCTAGCGGGCTCCTACAATGAGCAGTTCTTC. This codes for CASSFLAGSYNEQFF.

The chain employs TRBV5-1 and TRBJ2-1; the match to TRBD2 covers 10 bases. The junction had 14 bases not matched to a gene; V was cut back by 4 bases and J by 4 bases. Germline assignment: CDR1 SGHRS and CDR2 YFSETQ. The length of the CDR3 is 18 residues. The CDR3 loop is CASSAGGTELAGYNEQFF. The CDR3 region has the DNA TGCGCCAGCAGCGCGGGGGGGACAGAACTAGCGGGGTACAATGAGCAGTTCTTC.

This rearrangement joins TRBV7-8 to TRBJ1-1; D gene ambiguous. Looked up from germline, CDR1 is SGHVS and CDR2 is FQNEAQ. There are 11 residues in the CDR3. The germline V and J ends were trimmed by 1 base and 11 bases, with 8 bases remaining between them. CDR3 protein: CASSLEGEAFF. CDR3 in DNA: TGTGCCAGCAGCTTAGAGGGAGAGGCTTTCTTT. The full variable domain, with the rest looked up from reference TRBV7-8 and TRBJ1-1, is GAGVSQSPRYKVAKRGQDVALRCDPISGHVSLFWYQQALGQGPEFLTYFQNEAQLDKSGLPSDRFFAERPEGSVSTLKIQRTQQEDSAVYLCASSLEGEAFFGQGTRLTVV.

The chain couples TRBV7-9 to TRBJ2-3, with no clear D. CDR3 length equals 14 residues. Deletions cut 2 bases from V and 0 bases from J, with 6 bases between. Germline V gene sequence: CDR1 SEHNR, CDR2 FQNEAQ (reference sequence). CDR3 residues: CASSLQASTDTQYF. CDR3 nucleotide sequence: TGTGCCAGCAGCTTACAGGCTAGCACAGATACGCAGTATTTT.

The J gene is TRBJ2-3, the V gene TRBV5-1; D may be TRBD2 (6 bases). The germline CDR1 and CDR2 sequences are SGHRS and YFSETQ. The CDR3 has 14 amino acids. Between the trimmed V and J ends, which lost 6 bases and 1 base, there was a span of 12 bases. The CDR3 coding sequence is TGCGCCAGCATTGCGGGGACGGGCACAGATACGCAGTATTTT. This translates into CASIAGTGTDTQYF.

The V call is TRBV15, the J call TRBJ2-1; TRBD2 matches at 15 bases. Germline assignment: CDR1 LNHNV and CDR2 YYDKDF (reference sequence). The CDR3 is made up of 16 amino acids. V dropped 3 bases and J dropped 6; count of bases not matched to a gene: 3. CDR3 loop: CATSSGLAGGLNEQFF. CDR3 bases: TGTGCCACCAGCAGTGGACTAGCGGGAGGGCTCAATGAGCAGTTCTTC.

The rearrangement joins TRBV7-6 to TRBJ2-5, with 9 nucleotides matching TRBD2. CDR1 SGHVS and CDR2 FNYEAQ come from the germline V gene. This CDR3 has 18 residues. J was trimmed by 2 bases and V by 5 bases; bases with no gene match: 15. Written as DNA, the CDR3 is TGTGCCAGCAGCCCCCGGTGGGGATCCCTAGCGGGGCAAGAGACCCAGTACTTC. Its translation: CASSPRWGSLAGQETQYF.